The 17 T cell receptor beta chains listed next were all sequenced from one sample in a study of CD8 T cells in ankylosing spondylitis. TCRdb processed the 5' RACE reads anew with MiXCR; each CDR3 protein has one entry. This sample yields about 310,000 distinct CDR3 sequences, of which less than 25% are seen a single time; approximately 3.7% belongs to the top ten. The sample taken for sequencing was blood, either unsorted or a sorted T cell fraction (not recorded which). These receptors were collected from a female donor with ankylosing spondylitis or in good health (not recorded which).

This clonotype occurred a few times. CDR3 in amino acids: CASSPHRDSYNEQFF. CDR3 coding DNA: TGTGCCAGCAGCCCCCACCGGGACAGCTACAATGAGCAGTTCTTC. The chain combines TRBV12-3 or TRBV12-4 with TRBJ2-1; TRBD1 aligns across 7 bases. Trimming cost V 6 bases and J 3 bases; bases outside gene matches: 8. The CDR3 consists of 15 residues.

The V call is TRBV20-1, the J call TRBJ2-3, with D perhaps TRBD2 (6 bases). The CDR3 runs to 15 residues. The germline gives CDR1 DFQATT, CDR2 SNEGSKA (reference sequence). Trimming cost V 2 bases and J 5 bases, with 17 bases left between them. The CDR3 DNA reads TGCAGTGCTAGATCTGGCCGCGGAGCGGGAGATACGCAGTATTTT. It translates to CSARSGRGAGDTQYF.

CDR3 protein: CASSQGLASPGELFF. DNA for the CDR3: TGTGCCAGCAGCCAGGGACTAGCTTCCCCCGGGGAGCTGTTTTTT. The chain couples TRBV12-3 or TRBV12-4 to TRBJ2-2; 9 bases are shared with TRBD2. Trimming cost V 6 bases and J 6 bases; bases outside gene matches: 8. The CDR3 spans 15 residues.

This clonotype was seen at least ten times. The rearrangement joins TRBV29-1 to TRBJ1-5, with no clear D. The CDR3 extends over 12 amino acids. In germline, CDR1 is SQVTM, CDR2 ANQGSEA. Trimming removed 4 bases at V and 3 bases at J, with 7 bases between. CDR3 residues: CSVAGYNQPQHF. CDR3 sequence (DNA): TGCAGCGTTGCAGGCTACAATCAGCCCCAGCATTTT.

This clonotype has a count of ten or more. The chain recombines TRBV12-3 or TRBV12-4 with TRBJ1-4; D is ambiguous. The CDR3 consists of 11 residues. V lost 6 bases and J lost 5, with 4 bases in between. Here the CDR3 reads CASSPNEKLFF. Here the CDR3 DNA reads TGTGCCAGCAGCCCCAATGAAAAACTGTTTTTT.

The rearrangement links TRBV7-9 to TRBJ1-1; D remains ambiguous. V shed 7 bases and J shed 1 base, with 19 bases lying between them. This CDR3 has 16 amino acids. Germline loops: CDR1 SEHNR, CDR2 FQNEAQ (reference sequence). In DNA form, the CDR3 reads TGTGCCAGCACCCCGGGATGGGGAGTTGGGAACACTGAAGCTTTCTTT. It translates to CASTPGWGVGNTEAFF.

The chain is built from TRBV6-2 or TRBV6-3 and TRBJ2-3; the match to TRBD2 covers 11 bases. CDR1 is MNHEY, CDR2 SVGEGT, per germline. The CDR3 is 15 amino acids. Trimming at V came to 6 bases and at J to 4 bases, leaving 6 bases not matched to a gene. CDR3 loop: CASSNGLAGADTQYF. CDR3 sequence (DNA): TGTGCCAGCAGCAATGGACTAGCGGGCGCAGATACGCAGTATTTT.

The J gene is TRBJ1-6, the V gene TRBV6-1; perhaps TRBD1 as D (5 bases). CDR3 length equals 13 residues. V was shortened by 8 bases and J by 4 bases, with 9 bases between the two germline ends. Germline CDR1 is MNHNS and CDR2 is SASEGT. CDR3 bases: TGTGCCAGCGGGGGGTATTATAATTCACCCCTCCACTTT. Residues: CASGGYYNSPLHF.

This clonotype appeared a few times. This chain uses TRBV20-1 with TRBJ2-5; 10 nucleotides agree with TRBD2. CDR3 length: 15 amino acids. Germline V gene sequence: CDR1 DFQATT, CDR2 SNEGSKA (reference sequence). J was trimmed by 4 bases and V by 6 bases; bases with no gene match: 11. CDR3 in DNA: TGCAGTGCCCCCCCTAGCGGGAGACGGGGAGAGACCCAGTACTTC. Translated: CSAPPSGRRGETQYF.

This clonotype turned up a few times. J is TRBJ2-5 and V is TRBV20-1, with D tentatively TRBD1 (7 bases). The germline V gene has CDR1 DFQATT and CDR2 SNEGSKA (reference sequence). Trimming removed 6 bases at V and 5 bases at J, with 16 bases between. This CDR3 spans 13 amino acids. The CDR3 is CSATSPGGETQYF. CDR3 nucleotides: TGCAGTGCCACCTCCCCAGGGGGGGAGACCCAGTACTTC.

In its sample, this clonotype was seen a few times. This rearrangement joins TRBV14 to TRBJ2-1; 8 bases agree with TRBD2. This CDR3 spans 18 amino acids. V was clipped by 2 bases and J by 0 bases; unmatched bases: 9. CDR1 SGHDN and CDR2 FVKESK come from the germline V gene. The CDR3 nucleotides are TGTGCCAGCAGCCAAATCGGGAGGGCCTCGGGCTCCTACAATGAGCAGTTCTTC. The encoded protein is CASSQIGRASGSYNEQFF.

The gene calls are TRBV7-2 and TRBJ2-7; a weak D match, TRBD1 (6 bases). The CDR3 loop spans 14 amino acids. Trimming stripped 3 bases from V and 7 bases from J, with 16 bases between. Germline CDR1 is SGHTA and CDR2 is FQGNSA. For the CDR3, the DNA is TGTGCCAGCAGCTTGGGGGCAGGGTTACGGGAGCAGTACTTC. Protein product: CASSLGAGLREQYF.

This sequence joins TRBV11-2 and TRBJ2-3; the D gene is possibly TRBD2 (6 bases). Germline V lookup: CDR1 SGHAT, CDR2 FQNNGV. V gave up 3 bases and J gave up 5 bases, with 12 bases separating them. The CDR3 contains 14 residues. The chain's CDR3 is CASSFGTPRDTQYF. The CDR3 coding sequence is TGTGCCAGCAGCTTCGGGACTCCTAGAGATACGCAGTATTTT.

The rearrangement uses TRBV28 and TRBJ2-7, with TRBD2 identical over 7 bases. The V and J ends lost 6 bases and 1 base, in that order; junction bases with no gene match: 9. Germline CDR1 reads MDHEN; CDR2 reads SYDVKM. CDR3 length equals 15 residues. For the CDR3, the DNA is TGTGCCAGCAGCCCGGGGGGAGCCGGGTCCTACGAGCAGTACTTC. Its protein product is CASSPGGAGSYEQYF.

The chain has TRBV20-1 and TRBJ2-7; D not certain. The CDR3 extends over 15 amino acids. V lost 0 bases and J lost 0, with 12 bases in between. In germline, CDR1 is DFQATT, CDR2 SNEGSKA (reference sequence). The CDR3 reads CSARDVGWGSYEQYF. In DNA, the CDR3 is TGCAGTGCTAGAGATGTGGGATGGGGCTCCTACGAGCAGTACTTC.

The rearrangement links TRBV20-1 to TRBJ2-3, with D possibly being TRBD2 (6 bases). Germline CDR1 DFQATT, CDR2 SNEGSKA (reference sequence). The CDR3 is 16 amino acids. The V end lost 0 bases, the J end lost 0 bases, and 13 bases lay between the germline ends. CDR3: CSARDRELTSTDTQYF. DNA for the CDR3: TGCAGTGCTAGAGATCGGGAGTTAACTAGCACAGATACGCAGTATTTT.

V is TRBV7-2 and J is TRBJ2-2; D might be TRBD2 (6 bases). Germline values: CDR1 SGHTA, CDR2 FQGNSA. Trimming took 5 bases from V and 4 from J, leaving 17 bases between them. The CDR3 is 16 residues long. In nucleotides, the CDR3 is TGTGCCAGCAGCGACAAGGGACTGGGGTTCACCGGGGAGCTGTTTTTT. Its protein product is CASSDKGLGFTGELFF.